This is a list of T cell receptor beta chains from one sample in a study of CD8 T cells in ankylosing spondylitis. TCRdb re-analysed the 5' RACE reads in MiXCR, keeping a single row per CDR3 protein. The data hold 300,000 to 400,000 distinct CDR3 sequences, with 20% observed a single time. Sequencing was performed on blood, either unsorted or a sorted T cell fraction (not recorded which). Receptor source: a male donor with ankylosing spondylitis or in good health (not recorded which). Both conserved end residues are part of each CDR3. The order of the fields is V gene, J gene, CDR3 length, CDR3 protein.

TRBV28,TRBJ2-5,14,CASNRGGKGETQYF
TRBV12-3/TRBV12-4,TRBJ2-3,16,CASSLAGQEHTDTQYF
TRBV15,TRBJ2-7,15,CATRGEGDPAYEQYF
TRBV7-6,TRBJ2-1,17,CASSLAETGGHYNEQFF
TRBV10-3,TRBJ2-7,14,CAISEGQGLYEQYF
TRBV6-5,TRBJ2-1,15,CASSSSEGGWNEQFF
TRBV12-3/TRBV12-4,TRBJ1-5,14,CASRSGTSNQPQHF
TRBV7-6,TRBJ2-7,13,CASSPLETYEQYF
TRBV29-1,TRBJ2-7,14,CSVEEGTGGSEQYF
TRBV25-1,TRBJ2-5,16,CASSELGQEVFETQYF
TRBV7-6,TRBJ2-1,15,CASSSGGGRANEQFF
TRBV7-9,TRBJ2-5,15,CASSLFRGQAETQYF
TRBV12-5,TRBJ2-1,12,CASASGGNEQFF
TRBV29-1,TRBJ2-7,14,CSVEPGQGSYEQYF
TRBV6-1,TRBJ1-2,13,CASSQSDSYGYTF
TRBV29-1,TRBJ2-2,15,CSVEEMAANTGELFF
TRBV7-9,TRBJ1-1,16,CASRNEWGEENTEAFF
TRBV7-9,TRBJ2-6,17,CASSLLSGSSGANVLTF
TRBV30,TRBJ2-5,12,CAWSGPDRTQYF
TRBV7-9,TRBJ2-2,15,CASSLGRSNTGELFF
TRBV7-6,TRBJ2-1,15,CASSLVWNSYNEQFF
TRBV20-1,TRBJ2-7,15,CSARVSGGSSYEQYF
TRBV5-6,TRBJ1-5,12,CASNSLNQPQHF
TRBV4-1,TRBJ2-1,16,CASSLRQGRTYNEQFF
TRBV12-3/TRBV12-4,TRBJ2-1,13,CASSFGSFNEQFF
TRBV12-3/TRBV12-4,TRBJ2-2,16,CASSPRDRVNTGELFF
TRBV28,TRBJ2-7,12,CASSFRPYEQYF
TRBV19,TRBJ2-1,16,CASSMYLAGSYNEQFF
TRBV11-2,TRBJ1-1,15,CASSARQGLNTEAFF
TRBV10-3,TRBJ2-7,14,CAISLAAVSYEQYF
TRBV28,TRBJ2-5,13,CASSSQRKETQYF
TRBV12-3/TRBV12-4,TRBJ2-3,10,CASQGDTQYF
TRBV14,TRBJ2-4,18,CASSQAPPRQGAGNIQYF
TRBV5-6,TRBJ2-1,15,CASSLIRSLNNEQFF
TRBV9,TRBJ2-3,15,CASSVGTGGTDTQYF
TRBV25-1,TRBJ1-1,12,CASSAGNTEAFF
TRBV27,TRBJ2-1,18,CASSLAYGFGGAGNEQFF
TRBV6-1,TRBJ2-3,12,CASSDLADTQYF
TRBV5-1,TRBJ2-7,12,CASSLRDYEQYF
TRBV10-3,TRBJ1-6,14,CAISESGSNSPLHF
TRBV29-1,TRBJ2-7,15,CSVEDAVGEAGEQYF
TRBV5-6,TRBJ2-3,16,CASRAGTGGITDTQYF
TRBV4-1,TRBJ2-7,15,CASSQVLGKTYEQYF
TRBV7-3,TRBJ2-1,15,CASSLTQGSYNEQFF
TRBV11-2,TRBJ2-2,15,CASSSLGQGNGELFF
TRBV12-3/TRBV12-4,TRBJ2-3,15,CASSLRVAGTDTQYF
TRBV11-2,TRBJ1-1,15,CASSQIDRGNTEAFF
TRBV15,TRBJ2-1,12,CATTQGGGEQFF
TRBV7-7,TRBJ2-2,16,CASSYYVQGGTGELFF
TRBV12-3/TRBV12-4,TRBJ2-7,13,CASRPRSTLEQYF
TRBV15,TRBJ2-7,15,CATSQGRILYYEQYF
TRBV11-2,TRBJ2-1,16,CASSASGSSGWDEQFF
TRBV7-2,TRBJ2-1,10,CATELNEQFF
TRBV7-9,TRBJ2-7,16,CASSRVPRDHTYEQYF
TRBV12-3/TRBV12-4,TRBJ2-3,13,CASGGGYSDTQYF